This record covers a single T cell receptor (beta chain). No cognate antigen has been identified for it. No qualities accompany the bases; no much larger clone lies one base away. The sample belongs to a study of blood T cell repertoires in COVID-19 (dated by TCRdb to the early 2020s). Regarding the research as a whole: Samples from collaborators originated in the United States, Italy and Spain and spanned both the acute and convalescent phases of COVID-19. The prospective study material was composed of cDNA or gDNA derived from T cells, B-cell-depleted T cells, or PBMCs. Deeply sampled blood TCRbeta repertoires from subjects exposed to, actively infected with, or recovered from COVID-19 were included in the dataset. A freely available public database, intended as a resource for researchers studying the immune response to SARS-CoV-2, is where the repertoires were released. The samples were drawn from two sources: the first 160 participants of the ongoing ImmuneRACE study, and 1,000 to 1,500 subjects contributed by 6 global collaborators. The sample metadata nearly always contained a de-identified subject ID, COVID-19 status, age in years and sex. Where available, HLA class I and class II types were obtained from metadata supplied by the sample provider rather than from assay-based typing.

Relative to germline, V is 4 bases shorter and J is 12 bases shorter, with 7 bases between their ends. The germline V gene sets CDR1 to MNHNS and CDR2 to SASEGT. Reading from cysteine to phenylalanine, the CDR3 counts 11 amino acids. Only the CDR3 part of the read is kept: 33 bases, read in frame from the first base. Participants in the prospective study were aged about 18 to 95 years, lived in approximately 26 United States geographic areas, and enrolled through a virtual design. In the prospective study, cohorts were assigned on the basis of participant-reported clinical history obtained from a screening survey and a study questionnaire. For ImmuneRACE Cohort 3, a participant was defined as recovered based on two consecutive negative NP/OP PCR tests, clearance by a healthcare professional, or resolution of symptoms. Each participant in the prospective study had whole blood, serum and a nasopharyngeal or oropharyngeal swab collected by mobile phlebotomists. Participants in the prospective study had the option to provide additional blood draws and questionnaires over an approximately two-month period. Prospective study blood samples were shipped either frozen or at room temperature before DNA extraction.

TCRbeta CDR3 regions were amplified from genomic DNA using the immunoSEQ Assay, a bias-controlled multiplex PCR. The source study handled its data this way. The number of nucleated cells in each sample was estimated from the amplification of reference gene primers within the assay. To quantify the absolute abundance of each unique TCRbeta CDR3 rearrangement, sequence reads were collapsed and filtered. For each sample, productive Simpson clonality was calculated as the square root of Simpson's diversity index over productive rearrangements. The table was pulled from immuneACCESS by TCRdb, which kept in-frame rearrangements only. Such tables lose some clones; where checked, under half of the loss comes from unresolved V genes, and the rest has no known cause. That table is the source of V, J and clone size, and D and trimming were worked out from the DNA. The table for this sample lists 150,000 to 200,000 clones; roughly 80% of them were counted only once. The biggest ten clones account for roughly a sixth of the sample.

Overall study results and their limits: Clinical and demographic metadata were provided uncurated, with the amount varying by source and participant.

The V gene is TRBV6-1 and the J gene is TRBJ1-6; the D segment cannot be called with confidence. This clonotype was obtained from a woman between 45 and 60 years old who had recovered from COVID-19. The sample taken for sequencing was PBMCs or T cells enriched from blood (not recorded which). The CDR3 has the sequence CASSAAIPLHF. The bases read TGTGCCAGCAGTGCAGCCATACCCCTCCACTTT.